This TCR beta chain is from a study of blood T cell repertoires in COVID-19. Study overall: There were acute and convalescent COVID-19 samples, and they came from the United States, Italy and Spain.

The V gene's germline CDR1 is MNHEY and CDR2 SVGEGT. CDR3 size: 16 residues. V lost 6 bases and J lost 7, with 22 bases in between. Sequencing was performed with immunoSEQ multiplex PCR; in TCRdb, only in-frame clones are kept and a portion is missing. The sample consists of nearly 95,000 clones, around 67% of them appearing once. Enrollment of patients from Seattle took place during active infection, with longitudinal follow-up. The sequenced material came from peripheral blood. This clonotype was sampled from an older man with COVID-19, enrolled during active disease. The rearrangement uses TRBV6-2 or TRBV6-3 and TRBJ2-1, with D possibly matching TRBD2 (7 bases). CDR3 coding DNA: TGTGCCAGCAGCCGCGGGGGCGGGAGAGTAGGAAATGAGCAGTTCTTC. Translation: CASSRGGGRVGNEQFF.